This TCR beta chain was obtained from a study of T cells after somatic rescue of genetic block. TCRdb's table, derived via immunoSEQ multiplex PCR, lists solely in-frame clones and lacks some. This sample has approximately 67,000 clones, with about 91% found just once. CDR1 is GTSNPN, CDR2 SVGIG, per germline (reference sequence). This CDR3 comprises 13 residues. The V gene lost 7 bases and the J gene lost 6 bases, with 13 bases spanning the gap. The specimen was peripheral blood mononuclear cells (PBMCs). The chain links TRBV30 to TRBJ1-6, with D possibly being TRBD1 (5 bases). The sequence was obtained from a man aged 35 to 55. For the CDR3, the DNA is TGTGCCTCGACGGGGCAAATTAATTCACCCCTCCACTTT. Its translation is CASTGQINSPLHF.